These 9 T cell receptor beta chains share one sample of origin, sequenced in a study of shared clonotypes between healthy human individuals. Assay: immunoSEQ multiplex PCR; the TCRdb copy retains only in-frame clones and omits some. The repertoire holds around 1,100,000 clones, 60% to 80% seen once, with 0.85% to 1% in the top ten. Sequences were obtained from memory CD4+ T cells from PBMCs. Subset defined: CD45RA-negative fraction. Receptor source: a man in his late teens or twenties in good health. Some clones in this sample may be carry-over from other donors' samples.

With respect to this clone: A much larger clone lies one base from this, so it may be a read error. The rearrangement joins TRBV30 to TRBJ2-2, with D perhaps TRBD1 (6 bases). Germline V lookup: CDR1 GTSNPN, CDR2 SVGIG (reference sequence). This CDR3 is 12 amino acids long. CDR3 DNA sequence: TGTGCCTGGTCGTGGGACACCGAGGAGCTGTTTTTT. Translated: CAWSWDTEELFF.

This clone was detected a few times. The chain couples TRBV12-5 to TRBJ2-5; TRBD2 matches at 7 bases. Looked up from germline, CDR1 is LGHNT and CDR2 is FRNRAP. This CDR3 is 19 amino acids long. Losses at the gene ends were 5 bases for V and 1 base for J; bases not matched to a gene: 19. As DNA, the CDR3 is TGTGCTAGTGGTCCAGATACACGGAGCGGGGACGGAATCCAAGAGACCCAGTACTTC. Translated: CASGPDTRSGDGIQETQYF. The complete variable domain, with remaining parts taken from reference TRBV12-5 and TRBJ2-5, reads DARVTQTPRHKVTEMGQEVTMRCQPILGHNTVFWYRQTMMQGLELLAYFRNRAPLDDSGMPKDRFSAEMPDATLATLKIQPSEPRDSAVYFCASGPDTRSGDGIQETQYFGPGTRLLVL.

In its sample, this clone was seen once. The V call is TRBV29-1, the J call TRBJ2-1; 8 bases line up with TRBD1. V was clipped by 6 bases and J by 0 bases; unmatched bases: 4. The germline V gene has CDR1 SQVTM and CDR2 ANQGSEA. This CDR3 is 14 amino acids long. The CDR3 loop reads CSVDGTGSYNEQFF. Here the CDR3 DNA reads TGCAGCGTGGATGGGACAGGCTCCTACAATGAGCAGTTCTTC.

The V gene is TRBV5-1, the J gene TRBJ2-2; maybe TRBD1 (6 bases). With 4 bases removed from V and 4 bases from J, the gap between germline ends came to 14 bases. Germline V lookup: CDR1 SGHRS, CDR2 YFSETQ. CDR3 length: 15 amino acids. The CDR3 is CASSQNRESTGELFF. The CDR3 DNA reads as TGCGCCAGCAGCCAAAACAGGGAGAGCACCGGGGAGCTGTTTTTT.

The chain recombines TRBV18 with TRBJ2-1; unclear D gene. The V end was cut by 3 bases, the J end by 5 bases, with 14 bases between. The CDR3 totals 15 residues. CDR1 and CDR2 (germline): KGHSH, LQKENI. This CDR3 reads CASSPQVAENNEQFF. CDR3 bases: TGTGCCAGCTCACCCCAGGTTGCGGAGAACAATGAGCAGTTCTTC. The full variable domain, completed using reference TRBV18 and TRBJ2-1, is NAGVMQNPRHLVRRRGQEARLRCSPMKGHSHVYWYRQLPEEGLKFMVYLQKENIIDESGMPKERFSAEFPKEGPSILRIQQVVRGDSAAYFCASSPQVAENNEQFFGPGTRLTVL.

The rearrangement uses TRBV4-3 and TRBJ1-4; D is undetermined. The V end lost 4 bases, the J end lost 0 bases, and 12 bases lay between the germline ends. CDR1 and CDR2 from the germline V gene are LGHNA and YSLEER. This CDR3 is built from 16 residues. The CDR3 loop reads CASSRAQVATNEKLFF. DNA of the CDR3: TGCGCCAGCAGCCGAGCCCAGGTAGCAACTAATGAAAAACTGTTTTTT.

This chain uses TRBV29-1 with TRBJ2-7, with TRBD1 matching 8 bases. The length of the CDR3 is 16 residues. Germline V lookup: CDR1 SQVTM, CDR2 ANQGSEA. V lost 5 bases, J lost 6 bases, and 18 bases stayed unmatched. The CDR3 DNA follows: TGCAGCGTTCTTACCATCTACGGGACAGGCCCCTCCGAGCAGTACTTC. Its translation is CSVLTIYGTGPSEQYF.

With regard to this clone: This sample includes further DNA sequences coding for the same CDR3. The chain combines TRBV6-4 with TRBJ2-3; the match to TRBD1 covers 9 bases. V trimming: 6 bases; J trimming: 6 bases; junction bases outside the gene matches: 4. The CDR3 is 13 amino acids. Germline V lookup: CDR1 MRHNA, CDR2 SNTAGT. Here the CDR3 DNA reads TGTGCCAGCAGCGACAGGGGGACGGATACGCAGTATTTT. Protein sequence: CASSDRGTDTQYF.

This clone was observed once. The V call is TRBV28, the J call TRBJ2-5, with TRBD1 identical over 9 bases. The trim removed 8 bases at V and 9 bases at J, leaving 16 bases unmatched. The CDR3 consists of 15 residues. Germline assignment: CDR1 MDHEN and CDR2 SYDVKM. The CDR3 bases are TGTGCCAGCGGAACTCCGGGACAGGGAGAATTTGCCCAGTACTTC. Encoded protein: CASGTPGQGEFAQYF.